These 6 T cell receptor beta chains share one sample of origin, sequenced in a study of CD4+ T cells in melanoma. Produced via immunoSEQ multiplex PCR; TCRdb's table is partial and in-frame only. This sample has some 9,900 clones, with 55% to 65% found just once. The sequenced sample consisted of cells from a culture (not recorded whether cultured in vitro). These receptors were obtained from a human donor with melanoma.

This clone has only a few counts. This rearrangement joins TRBV2 to TRBJ1-1, with no clear D. Germline V gene sequence: CDR1 SNHLY, CDR2 FYNNEI. CDR3 length: 16 amino acids. The V gene lost 2 bases and the J gene lost 6 bases, with 19 bases spanning the gap. The CDR3 coding sequence is TGTGCCAGCAGTGAATGGAAGAAGGGTTGGGTGTCTGAAGCTTTCTTT. Protein sequence: CASSEWKKGWVSEAFF.

The chain recombines TRBV18 with TRBJ1-2; D perhaps matches TRBD1 (6 bases). Germline CDR1 reads KGHSH; CDR2 reads LQKENI. V lost 5 bases, J lost 2 bases, and 12 bases lay in between. This CDR3 comprises 14 residues. The CDR3 loop is CASSSGGKNYGYTF. CDR3 DNA sequence: TGTGCCAGCTCATCTGGGGGCAAAAACTATGGCTACACCTTC.

This chain connects TRBV4-1 to TRBJ2-3; D is perhaps TRBD1 (5 bases). The CDR3 is made up of 16 amino acids. CDR1 is MGHRA, CDR2 YSYEKL, per germline. V lost 1 base to trimming and J lost 1 base, with 12 bases between them. Here the CDR3 reads CASSQVRGRGTDTQYF. CDR3 nucleotides: TGCGCCAGCAGCCAAGTAAGGGGTAGGGGCACAGATACGCAGTATTTT.

The V and J genes are TRBV4-2 and TRBJ2-4; tentatively, D is TRBD2 (5 bases). The V end was cut by 1 base, the J end by 0 bases, with 10 bases between. Germline-derived CDR1 and CDR2 are LGHNA and YNFKEQ. The CDR3 runs 16 residues. CDR3 in amino acids: CASSQAAGLAKNIQYF. CDR3 DNA sequence: TGTGCCAGCAGCCAAGCCGCGGGTTTAGCCAAAAACATTCAGTACTTC.

V is TRBV6-6 and J is TRBJ1-2, with TRBD1 identical over 12 bases. V dropped 4 bases and J dropped 8; count of bases not matched to a gene: 5. This CDR3 is 14 amino acids long. Per the germline V gene, CDR1 is MNHNY and CDR2 is SVGAGI (reference sequence). CDR3 nucleotides: TGTGCCAGCAGTTTGGGACAGGGGGCGGGAGGCTACACCTTC. This gives the protein CASSLGQGAGGYTF.

The gene calls are TRBV5-4 and TRBJ2-7; 9 positions agree with TRBD2. The length of the CDR3 is 15 residues. Germline V lookup: CDR1 SGHNT, CDR2 YYREEE (reference sequence). J was trimmed by 0 bases and V by 1 base; bases with no gene match: 2. This chain's CDR3 is CASSLSAGGSYEQYF. The CDR3, as DNA: TGTGCCAGCAGCTTGTCAGCGGGGGGCTCCTACGAGCAGTACTTC. The variable domain in full, with the rest retrieved from reference TRBV5-4 and TRBJ2-7, is ETGVTQSPTHLIKTRGQQVTLRCSSQSGHNTVSWYQQALGQGPQFIFQYYREEENGRGNFPPRFSGLQFPNYSSELNVNALELDDSALYLCASSLSAGGSYEQYFGPGTRLTVT.